Sequencing of this T cell receptor beta chain was carried out in a study of cytomegalovirus exposure and HLA in healthy donors. This PCR relied on a set of 60 Vbeta primers and 13 Jbeta primers. Libraries were prepared by immunoSEQ multiplex PCR; TCRdb keeps only in-frame clonotypes and omits some of them. The sample records over 80,000 clones, roughly four fifths being singletons. Germline loops: CDR1 LGHNA, CDR2 YSLEER. V dropped 0 bases and J dropped 2; count of bases not matched to a gene: 4. This CDR3 comprises 15 residues. With regard to this clone: Its cognate antigen is unknown.

Findings of the study overall: Within a later analysis, the majority of CMV-associated TCR beta chains appeared HLA-restricted. In vitro work confirmed that three CMV-associated chains recognize CMV antigens.

The V gene is TRBV4-3, the J gene TRBJ2-7; TRBD2 agrees at 7 bases. The receptor's source is a man aged 35 to 55 in good health and CMV-seronegative. Source material: PBMCs. CDR3 residues: CASSQDEGTTYEQYF. In DNA form, the CDR3 reads TGCGCCAGCAGCCAAGACGAGGGGACTACCTACGAGCAGTACTTC.